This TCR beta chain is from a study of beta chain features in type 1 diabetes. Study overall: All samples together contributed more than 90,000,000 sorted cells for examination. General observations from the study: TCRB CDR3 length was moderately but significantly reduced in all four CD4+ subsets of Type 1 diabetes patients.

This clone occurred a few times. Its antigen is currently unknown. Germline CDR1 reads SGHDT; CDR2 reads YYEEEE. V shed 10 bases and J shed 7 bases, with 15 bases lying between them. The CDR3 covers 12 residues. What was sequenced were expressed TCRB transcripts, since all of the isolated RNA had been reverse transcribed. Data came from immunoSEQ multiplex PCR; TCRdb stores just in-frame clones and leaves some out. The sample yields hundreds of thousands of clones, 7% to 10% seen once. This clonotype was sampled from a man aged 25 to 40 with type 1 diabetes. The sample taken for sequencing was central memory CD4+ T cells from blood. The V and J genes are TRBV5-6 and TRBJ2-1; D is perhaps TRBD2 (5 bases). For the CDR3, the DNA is TGTGCCTGGAGACCGGGCGGGAATGAGCAGTTCTTC. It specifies CAWRPGGNEQFF.